This T cell receptor beta chain was obtained from a study of T cells in Graves' hyperthyroidism and ophthalmopathy (dated by TCRdb to the late 2010s). Some background on the complete study: Peripheral blood was collected at initial diagnosis, before any treatment. Thyroid tissue and blood T-cell repertoires from six Graves' hyperthyroidism patients were also compared in the study. The paper reports TCR Vbeta CDR3 sequencing of approximately 140 peripheral blood samples: approximately 41 ophthalmopathy, roughly 74 hyperthyroidism and 17 progressor patients. A discovery cohort of roughly 96 patients, about 44 with Graves' ophthalmopathy and 57 with stable Graves' hyperthyroidism, was used to find distinguishing TCR V-J signatures. For training and testing, the 80 to 100 patients in the discovery cohort were randomly divided in a 7:3 ratio. Following sampling, methimazole starting at 30 mg daily was given to hyperthyroidism patients, and high-dose intravenous methylprednisolone was given to ophthalmopathy patients. Whether ophthalmopathy could be predicted prospectively was tested in an independent validation cohort made up of approximately 19 hyperthyroidism patients plus 17 patients who later progressed to ophthalmopathy. Results the study describes overall, beyond this receptor: A 13 V-J signature model separated ophthalmopathy from stable hyperthyroidism, with over 85% sensitivity and approximately 81% specificity in cross-validation and 80%/75% in testing. In validation, the model predicted progression to ophthalmopathy a median of 6.5 months before onset, with roughly 70% sensitivity and 72.22% specificity. No statistical method was used to set the sample size in advance, and investigators knew the group allocation. Blood samples also contained most of the expanded thyroid clonotypes (frequency above 0.001), which suggests that blood repertoires may reflect thyroid immune responses.

In the ophthalmopathy patients, disease was moderately to severely active, with a Clinical Activity Score of 3 or more, a NOSPECS grade of 4 or more, and a duration of less than 3 months. Exclusion was applied to patients with uncontrolled infections, other autoimmune diseases, pregnancy or lactation. Diagnoses relied on clinical symptoms, serum thyroxine and TRAb, thyroid ultrasound and orbital computed tomography. Ficoll-Paque density gradient centrifugation was used to isolate PBMCs from around 10 ml of fresh peripheral blood. Trizol reagent was used to extract total RNA, and RNA quality was then checked on an Agilent 2100 Bioanalyzer. Remarks on this clonotype: Its antigen is currently not known. No per-base quality is available; no much larger clone lies one base away.

The CDR3 numbers 15 residues from cysteine through phenylalanine. Just the 45-base CDR3 DNA is kept, in frame starting at base 1. The germline V gene supplies CDR1 MGHRA and CDR2 YSYEKL. The V end gives up 1 base and the J end 3 bases, leaving 4 bases in the junction not matched to a gene. The TCR beta CDR3 regions were amplified from RNA transcripts. The TCR CDR3 was subjected to a first round of RT-PCR using the HTBI primer set and the Qiagen OneStep RT-PCR kit. Libraries were constructed in a second round of multiplex PCR, after which size selection and purification were carried out. Paired-end sequencing of the libraries was performed with 100 bp reads on an Illumina HiSeq2000. The original methods were these. SOAPnuke was used to process the raw data, with reads discarded if the reads contained adapters or uncalled bases, had a mean Phred below 15, or lacked an exact constant-primer or identifier match. High-quality paired reads were merged with COPE v1.2.5, and unique nucleotide sequences were defined as clonotypes. MiTCR v1.1 was used to align the clonotypes against IMGT TRBV, TRBD and TRBJ reference segments. Analysis was restricted to V-J combinations with a frequency above 0.0001, which covered roughly 99% of repertoires. The TCS score was defined as F50 (clonal expansion) divided by E x V (chaos), with BLOSUM62-based TCRdist calculated between CDR3 peptides within each V-J. Welch's t-statistics and random forest reduced approximately 520 V-J features to roughly 13, which were used in a naive Bayes classifier (R e1071). The public reads were reprocessed in TCRdb via fastp at Q25 and MiXCR, keeping in-frame beta chains. Here each entry gathers all rows of one CDR3 protein and keeps the most common genes and DNA. TCRdb's processing, not the authors' own work, is the source of the V and J calls. For this sample there are about 250,000 distinct CDR3 sequences; 24% appear just once. The top ten clonotypes cover about a third of the sample.

The specimen was blood. The rearrangement combines TRBV4-1 with TRBJ1-2, with 8 bases aligning to TRBD1. The clonotype was recovered from a woman aged 40 to 49 with Graves' ophthalmopathy. The CDR3 in this case is CASSQVVTGDYGYTF. The DNA sequence reads TGCGCCAGCAGCCAAGTTGTGACAGGGGACTATGGCTACACCTTC.